The clone carrying this TCR beta chain turned up a few times. Each single cDNA molecule received a unique molecular identifier. One entry per CDR3 protein, called by TCRdb with MiXCR from the 5' RACE reads. The table lists under 45,000 distinct CDR3 sequences, roughly 8% of them singletons. This entry is derived from a study of early T cells in non-severe SARS-CoV-2 infection. V shed 5 bases and J shed 8 bases, with 8 bases lying between them. CDR3 length: 11 amino acids. This sequence originates from an adult who was a healthcare worker with PCR-confirmed SARS-CoV-2 infection or an uninfected control (not recorded which). The sequenced sample was whole blood, obtained at baseline. V gene TRBV12-3 or TRBV12-4 combines with J gene TRBJ2-3, with D unclear. CDR3: CASSGLGTQYF. The DNA for the CDR3 is TGTGCCAGCAGTGGTTTGGGTACGCAGTATTTT.